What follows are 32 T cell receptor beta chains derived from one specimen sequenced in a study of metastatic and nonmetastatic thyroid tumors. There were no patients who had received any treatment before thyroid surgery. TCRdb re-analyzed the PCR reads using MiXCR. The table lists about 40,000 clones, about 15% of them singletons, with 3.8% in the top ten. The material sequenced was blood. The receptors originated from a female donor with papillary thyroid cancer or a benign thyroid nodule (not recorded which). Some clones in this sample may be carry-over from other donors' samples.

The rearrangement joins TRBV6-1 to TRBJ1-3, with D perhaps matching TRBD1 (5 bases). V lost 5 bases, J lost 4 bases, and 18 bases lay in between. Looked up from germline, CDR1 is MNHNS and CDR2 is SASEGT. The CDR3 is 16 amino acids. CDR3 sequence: CASSTSCRAGGNTIYF. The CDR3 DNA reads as TGTGCCAGCAGTACCAGCTGCAGGGCTGGCGGAAACACCATATATTTT.

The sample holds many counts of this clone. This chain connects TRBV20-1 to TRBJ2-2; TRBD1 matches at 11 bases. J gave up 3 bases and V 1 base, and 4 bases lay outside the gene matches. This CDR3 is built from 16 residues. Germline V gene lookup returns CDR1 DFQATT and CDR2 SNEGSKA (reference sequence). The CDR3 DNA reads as TGCAGTGCTAGAGCTCCGGGACAGGGGGACACCGGGGAGCTGTTTTTT. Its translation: CSARAPGQGDTGELFF.

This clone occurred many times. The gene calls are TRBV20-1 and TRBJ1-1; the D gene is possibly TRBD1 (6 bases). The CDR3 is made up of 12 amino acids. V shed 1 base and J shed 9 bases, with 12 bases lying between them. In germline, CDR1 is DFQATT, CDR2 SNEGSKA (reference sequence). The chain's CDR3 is CSARGPQGQAFF. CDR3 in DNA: TGCAGTGCTAGAGGACCACAGGGACAAGCTTTCTTT.

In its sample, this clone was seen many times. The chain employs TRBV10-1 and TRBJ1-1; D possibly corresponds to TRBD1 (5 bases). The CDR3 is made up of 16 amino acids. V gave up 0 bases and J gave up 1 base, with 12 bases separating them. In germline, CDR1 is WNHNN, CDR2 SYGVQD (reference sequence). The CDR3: CASSESLGHGNTEAFF. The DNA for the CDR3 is TGCGCCAGCAGTGAGTCCCTGGGGCACGGGAACACTGAAGCTTTCTTT.

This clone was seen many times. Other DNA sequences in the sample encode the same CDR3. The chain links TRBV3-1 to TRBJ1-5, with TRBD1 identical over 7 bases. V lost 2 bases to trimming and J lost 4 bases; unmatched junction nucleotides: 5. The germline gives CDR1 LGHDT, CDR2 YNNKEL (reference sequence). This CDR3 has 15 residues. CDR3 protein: CASSQNRGLNQPQHF. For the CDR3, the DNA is TGTGCCAGCAGCCAAAACAGGGGACTAAATCAGCCCCAGCATTTT.

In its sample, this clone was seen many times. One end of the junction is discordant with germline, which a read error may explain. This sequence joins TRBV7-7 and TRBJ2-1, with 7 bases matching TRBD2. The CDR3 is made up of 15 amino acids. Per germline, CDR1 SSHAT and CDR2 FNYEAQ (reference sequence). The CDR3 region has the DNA TGTGCTAGCAGCTTAGTTCCGGGGGGATACAATGAGCAGTTCTTC. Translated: CASSLVPGGYNEQFF.

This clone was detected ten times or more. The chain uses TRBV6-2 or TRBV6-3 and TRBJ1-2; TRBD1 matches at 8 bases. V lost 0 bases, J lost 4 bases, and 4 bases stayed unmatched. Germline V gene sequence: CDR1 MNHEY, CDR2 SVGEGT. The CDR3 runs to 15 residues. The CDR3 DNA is TGTGCCAGCAGTTACTCGCAGGGGGCGATCTATGGCTACACCTTC. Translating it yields CASSYSQGAIYGYTF.

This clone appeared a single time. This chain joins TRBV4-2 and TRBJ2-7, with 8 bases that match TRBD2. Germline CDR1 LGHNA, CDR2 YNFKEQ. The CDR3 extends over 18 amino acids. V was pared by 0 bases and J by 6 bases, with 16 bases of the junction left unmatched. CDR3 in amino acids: CASSQDQGRREVFAEQYF. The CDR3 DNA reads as TGTGCCAGCAGCCAAGATCAGGGGCGGCGGGAGGTATTCGCCGAGCAGTACTTC.

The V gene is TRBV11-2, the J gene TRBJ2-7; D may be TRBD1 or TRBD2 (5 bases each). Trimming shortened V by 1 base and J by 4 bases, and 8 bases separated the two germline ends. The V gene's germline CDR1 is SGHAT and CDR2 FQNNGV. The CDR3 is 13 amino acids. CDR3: CASSLGGWYEQYF. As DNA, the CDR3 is TGTGCCAGCAGCTTAGGGGGGTGGTACGAGCAGTACTTC. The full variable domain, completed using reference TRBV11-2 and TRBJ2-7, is EAGVAQSPRYKIIEKRQSVAFWCNPISGHATLYWYQQILGQGPKLLIQFQNNGVVDDSQLPKDRFSAERLKGVDSTLKIQPAKLEDSAVYLCASSLGGWYEQYFGPGTRLTVT.

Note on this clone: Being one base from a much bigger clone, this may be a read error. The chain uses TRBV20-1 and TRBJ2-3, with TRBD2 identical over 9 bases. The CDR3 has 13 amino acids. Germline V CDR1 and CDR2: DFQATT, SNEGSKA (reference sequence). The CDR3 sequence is CSSSGTSGDTQYF. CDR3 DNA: TGCAGTTCTAGCGGGACTAGTGGAGATACGCAGTATTTT.

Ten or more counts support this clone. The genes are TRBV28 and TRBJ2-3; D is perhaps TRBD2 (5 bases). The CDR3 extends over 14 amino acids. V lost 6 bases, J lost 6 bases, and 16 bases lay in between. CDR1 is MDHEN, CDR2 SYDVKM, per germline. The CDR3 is CASSLRGSEDTQYF. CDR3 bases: TGTGCCAGCAGCCTCCGAGGGAGTGAGGATACGCAGTATTTT.

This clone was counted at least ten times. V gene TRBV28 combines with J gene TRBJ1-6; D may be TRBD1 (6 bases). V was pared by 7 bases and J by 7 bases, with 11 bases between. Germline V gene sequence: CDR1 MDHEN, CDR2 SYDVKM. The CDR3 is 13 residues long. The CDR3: CASKRGGNSPLHF. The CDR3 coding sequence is TGTGCCAGCAAGAGGGGGGGAAATTCACCCCTCCACTTT.

The CDR3 sequence: CASSWGQGASYEQYF. In DNA form, the CDR3 reads TGTGCCAGCAGCTGGGGACAGGGGGCAAGCTACGAGCAGTACTTC. This chain connects TRBV11-2 to TRBJ2-7, with TRBD1 identical over 12 bases. The V segment lost 4 bases and the J segment 3 bases; nucleotides outside the gene matches: 4. CDR1 is SGHAT, CDR2 FQNNGV, per germline. The CDR3 sequence is 15 residues long.

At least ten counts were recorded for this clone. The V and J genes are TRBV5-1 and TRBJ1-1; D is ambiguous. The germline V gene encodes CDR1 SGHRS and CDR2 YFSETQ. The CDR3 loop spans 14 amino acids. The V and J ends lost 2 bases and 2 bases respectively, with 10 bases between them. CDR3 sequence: CASSFETGNTEAFF. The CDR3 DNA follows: TGCGCCAGCAGCTTCGAGACGGGAAACACTGAAGCTTTCTTT.

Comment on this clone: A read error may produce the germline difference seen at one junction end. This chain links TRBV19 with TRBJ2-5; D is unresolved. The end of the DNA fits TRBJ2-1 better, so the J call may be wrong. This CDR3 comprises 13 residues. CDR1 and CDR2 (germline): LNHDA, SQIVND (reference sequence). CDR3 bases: TGTGCCAGTATCCTGCGGAGCAGCAATGACCAGTTCTTC. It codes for CASILRSSNDQFF.

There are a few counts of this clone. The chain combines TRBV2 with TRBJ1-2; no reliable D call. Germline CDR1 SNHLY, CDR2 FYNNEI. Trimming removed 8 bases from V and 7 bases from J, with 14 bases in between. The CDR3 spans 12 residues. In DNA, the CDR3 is TGTGCCAGCCTGACATGGGCGAGTGGCTACACCTTC. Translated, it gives CASLTWASGYTF.

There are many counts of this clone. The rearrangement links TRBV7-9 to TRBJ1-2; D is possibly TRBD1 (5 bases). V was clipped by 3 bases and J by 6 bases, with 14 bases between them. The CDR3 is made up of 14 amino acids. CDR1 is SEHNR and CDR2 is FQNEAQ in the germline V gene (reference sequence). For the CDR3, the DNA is TGTGCCAGCAGCTTCTCGCGGGGCCGAAATGGCTACACCTTC. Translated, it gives CASSFSRGRNGYTF.

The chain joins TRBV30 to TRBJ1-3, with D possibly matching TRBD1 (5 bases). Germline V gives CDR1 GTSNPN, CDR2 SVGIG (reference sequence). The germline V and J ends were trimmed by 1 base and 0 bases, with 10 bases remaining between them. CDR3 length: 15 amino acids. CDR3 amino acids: CAWSGGLSSGNTIYF. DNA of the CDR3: TGTGCCTGGAGTGGGGGGTTGAGCTCTGGAAACACCATATATTTT.

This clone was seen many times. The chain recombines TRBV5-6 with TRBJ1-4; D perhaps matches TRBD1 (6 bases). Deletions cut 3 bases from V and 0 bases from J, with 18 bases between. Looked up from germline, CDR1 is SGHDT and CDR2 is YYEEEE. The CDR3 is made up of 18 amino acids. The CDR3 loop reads CASSYNILQGATNEKLFF. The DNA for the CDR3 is TGTGCCAGCAGCTACAATATCCTACAGGGTGCAACTAATGAAAAACTGTTTTTT.

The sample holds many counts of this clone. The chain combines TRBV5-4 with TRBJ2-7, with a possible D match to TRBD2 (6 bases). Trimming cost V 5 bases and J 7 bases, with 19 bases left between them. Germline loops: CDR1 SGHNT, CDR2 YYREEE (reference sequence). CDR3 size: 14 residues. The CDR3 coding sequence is TGTGCCAGCAGATCTACGGGGACTGGTAGGGAGCAGTACTTC. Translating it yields CASRSTGTGREQYF.

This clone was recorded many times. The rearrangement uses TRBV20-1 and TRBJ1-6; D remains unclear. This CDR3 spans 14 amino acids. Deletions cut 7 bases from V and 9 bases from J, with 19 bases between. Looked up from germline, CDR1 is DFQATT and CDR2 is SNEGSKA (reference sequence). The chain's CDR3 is CSVQGAGQGSPLHF. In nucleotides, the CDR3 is TGCAGTGTTCAAGGTGCGGGTCAAGGTTCACCCCTCCACTTT.

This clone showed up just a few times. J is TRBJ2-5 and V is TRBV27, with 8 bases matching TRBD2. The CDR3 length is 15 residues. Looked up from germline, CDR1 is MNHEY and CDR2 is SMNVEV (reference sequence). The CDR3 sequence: CGISLGAGGRETQYF. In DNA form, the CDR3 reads TGTGGCATCAGTTTAGGGGCGGGGGGTCGGGAGACCCAGTACTTC.

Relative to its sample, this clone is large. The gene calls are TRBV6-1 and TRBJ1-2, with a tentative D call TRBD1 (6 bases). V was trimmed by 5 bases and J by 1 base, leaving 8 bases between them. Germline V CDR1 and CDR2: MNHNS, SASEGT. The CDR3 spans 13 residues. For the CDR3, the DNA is TGTGCCAGCAGTCGGGACATTAACTATGGCTACACCTTC. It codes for CASSRDINYGYTF.

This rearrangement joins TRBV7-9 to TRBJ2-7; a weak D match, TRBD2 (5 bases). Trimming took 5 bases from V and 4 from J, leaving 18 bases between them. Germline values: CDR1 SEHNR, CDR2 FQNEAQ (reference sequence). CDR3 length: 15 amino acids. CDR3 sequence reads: CASSIGSAWTYEQYF. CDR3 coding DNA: TGTGCCAGCAGCATAGGGTCCGCGTGGACTTACGAGCAGTACTTC.

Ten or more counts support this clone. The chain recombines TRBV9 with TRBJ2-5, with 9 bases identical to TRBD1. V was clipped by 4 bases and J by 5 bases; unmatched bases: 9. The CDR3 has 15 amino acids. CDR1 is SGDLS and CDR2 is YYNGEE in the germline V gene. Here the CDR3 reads CASSPQQGAPETQYF. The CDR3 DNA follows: TGTGCCAGCAGCCCACAACAGGGGGCCCCGGAGACCCAGTACTTC.

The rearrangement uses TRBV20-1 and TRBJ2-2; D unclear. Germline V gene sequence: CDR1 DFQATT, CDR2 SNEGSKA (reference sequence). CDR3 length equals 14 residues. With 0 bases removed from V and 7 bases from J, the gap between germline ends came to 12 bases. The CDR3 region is CSARDKTKGGELFF. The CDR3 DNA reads TGCAGTGCTAGAGATAAGACAAAGGGCGGGGAGCTGTTTTTT.

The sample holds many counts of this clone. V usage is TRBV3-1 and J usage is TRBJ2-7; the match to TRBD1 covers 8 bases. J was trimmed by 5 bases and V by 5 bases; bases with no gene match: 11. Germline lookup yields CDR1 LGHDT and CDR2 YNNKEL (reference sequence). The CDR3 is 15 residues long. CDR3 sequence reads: CASSYYGQGPNEQYF. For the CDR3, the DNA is TGTGCCAGCAGCTATTATGGACAGGGTCCCAACGAGCAGTACTTC.

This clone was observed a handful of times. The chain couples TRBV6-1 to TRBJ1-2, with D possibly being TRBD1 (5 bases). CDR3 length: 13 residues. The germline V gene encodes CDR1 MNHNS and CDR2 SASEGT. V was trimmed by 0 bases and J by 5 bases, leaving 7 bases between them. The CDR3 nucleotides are TGTGCCAGCAGTGAAGCTAGGGGTTATGGCTACACCTTC. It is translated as CASSEARGYGYTF.

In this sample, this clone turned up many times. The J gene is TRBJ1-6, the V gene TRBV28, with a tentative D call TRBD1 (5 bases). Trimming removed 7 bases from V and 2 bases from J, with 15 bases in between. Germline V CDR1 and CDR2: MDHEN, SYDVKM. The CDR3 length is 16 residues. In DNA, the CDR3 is TGTGCCAGCATCCCTGGCAGGGTTACCTATAATTCACCCCTCCACTTT. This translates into CASIPGRVTYNSPLHF.

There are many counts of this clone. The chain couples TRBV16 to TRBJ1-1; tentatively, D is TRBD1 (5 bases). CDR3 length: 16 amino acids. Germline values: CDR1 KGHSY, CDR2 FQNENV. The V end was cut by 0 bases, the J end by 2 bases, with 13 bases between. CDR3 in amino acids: CASSQSRGRSNTEAFF. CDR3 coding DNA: TGTGCCAGCAGCCAATCGAGGGGCAGGTCAAACACTGAAGCTTTCTTT.

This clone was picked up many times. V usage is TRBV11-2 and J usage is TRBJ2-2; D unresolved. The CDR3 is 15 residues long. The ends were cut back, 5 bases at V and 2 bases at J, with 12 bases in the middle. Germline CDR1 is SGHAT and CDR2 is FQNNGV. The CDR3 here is CASSPGLTNTGELFF. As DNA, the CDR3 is TGTGCCAGCAGCCCCGGTCTAACAAACACCGGGGAGCTGTTTTTT.

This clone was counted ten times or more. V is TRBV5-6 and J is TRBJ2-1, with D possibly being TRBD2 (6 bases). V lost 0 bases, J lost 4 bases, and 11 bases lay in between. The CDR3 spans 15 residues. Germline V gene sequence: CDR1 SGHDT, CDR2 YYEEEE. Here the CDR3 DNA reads TGTGCCAGCAGCTTGGGGGGACTCTATTACAATGAGCAGTTCTTC. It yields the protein CASSLGGLYYNEQFF.